The 3 T cell receptor beta chains below all came from one sample that was sequenced in a study of PD-1 blockade in classical Hodgkin lymphoma. In every patient, relapse followed autologous stem cell transplantation, while exposure to brentuximab vedotin differed. Thawed PBMCs were the source of CD4+ T cells, purified by magnetic negative selection. Clones were sequenced by immunoSEQ multiplex PCR, and TCRdb holds only the in-frame ones, with some missing. The table has around 36,000 clones, approximately 92% seen once. The sequencing here drew on CD4+ T cells from blood, taken at baseline. Every receptor here comes from a human donor with classical Hodgkin lymphoma.

The chain combines TRBV11-1 with TRBJ2-5; D may be TRBD2 (5 bases). Germline loops: CDR1 SGHAT, CDR2 FQDESV (reference sequence). This CDR3 has 13 residues. V gave up 1 base and J gave up 7 bases, with 10 bases separating them. The CDR3: CASSLGTEGTQYF. The CDR3 nucleotides read TGTGCCAGCAGCTTAGGCACAGAGGGGACCCAGTACTTC.

The CDR3 nucleotides read TGTGCCACCGGTCGCCTTAAAGAGACCCAGTACTTC. Residues: CATGRLKETQYF. The rearrangement joins TRBV6-1 to TRBJ2-5; D not resolved. Looked up from germline, CDR1 is MNHNS and CDR2 is SASEGT. The CDR3 consists of 12 residues. V was clipped by 10 bases and J by 3 bases, with 12 bases between them.

Only a few counts were recorded for this clone. The chain has TRBV7-8 and TRBJ1-5, with TRBD1 matching 10 bases. The germline V gene encodes CDR1 SGHVS and CDR2 FQNEAQ. J was trimmed by 7 bases and V by 4 bases; bases with no gene match: 1. There are 13 residues in the CDR3. CDR3 region: CASSWDRGQPQHF. For the CDR3, the DNA is TGTGCCAGCAGCTGGGACAGGGGCCAGCCCCAGCATTTT.